Presented here are 6 T cell receptor beta chains from one specimen sequenced in a study of CD8 T cells in Susac syndrome. Random hexamers were used to reverse transcribe an amount of roughly 0.45 to 1 ug RNA. TCRdb reprocessed the immunoSEQ multiplex PCR reads via MiXCR and lists one record per CDR3 protein. The repertoire holds 75,000 or so distinct CDR3 sequences, with about 94% as singletons. Source material: CD8+ T cells from PBMCs. The receptors derive from a human donor with Susac syndrome.

The gene calls are TRBV15 and TRBJ2-7, with D tentatively TRBD1 (6 bases). This CDR3 is 15 amino acids long. V lost 10 bases and J 2 bases, leaving 21 bases between the germline ends. Per the germline V gene, CDR1 is LNHNV and CDR2 is YYDKDF (reference sequence). Here the CDR3 reads CAIGSGQNLPYEQYF. The DNA for the CDR3 is TGTGCCATCGGATCGGGACAAAATCTTCCCTACGAGCAGTACTTC.

J is TRBJ1-1 and V is TRBV20-1; D is undetermined. Germline CDR1 reads DFQATT; CDR2 reads SNEGSKA (reference sequence). The CDR3 contains 12 residues. Trimming removed 0 bases at V and 4 bases at J, with 6 bases between. This CDR3 reads CSARDRGTEAFF. The CDR3 nucleotides are TGCAGTGCTAGAGATCGGGGCACTGAAGCTTTCTTT.

This clonotype was picked up one time. The chain links TRBV19 to TRBJ2-7; D remains ambiguous. The V gene lost 3 bases and the J gene lost 6 bases, with 12 bases spanning the gap. From germline, CDR1 is LNHDA and CDR2 SQIVND (reference sequence). There are 13 residues in the CDR3. The CDR3 spells CASSIRYSREQYF. The CDR3 nucleotides read TGTGCCAGTAGTATTCGTTACAGCCGCGAGCAGTACTTC.

V and J are TRBV19 and TRBJ2-7; D is uncertain. The germline V and J ends were trimmed by 4 bases and 2 bases, with 9 bases remaining between them. The CDR3 is 13 amino acids. Germline CDR1 is LNHDA and CDR2 is SQIVND (reference sequence). CDR3 in DNA: TGTGCCAGTAGTAGCGGACGGGCCTACGAGCAGTACTTC. The encoded protein is CASSSGRAYEQYF.

This clonotype has just one count. The V and J genes are TRBV12-5 and TRBJ2-5, with 10 bases matching TRBD2. The germline CDR1 and CDR2 sequences are LGHNT and FRNRAP. Trimming cost V 3 bases and J 4 bases; bases outside gene matches: 8. This CDR3 contains 16 residues. The CDR3 protein is CASGLLSGGAGETQYF. The CDR3 nucleotides are TGTGCTAGTGGTTTATTAAGCGGGGGGGCCGGAGAGACCCAGTACTTC.

The rearrangement uses TRBV11-2 and TRBJ2-5; D perhaps matches TRBD1 (6 bases). V lost 0 bases, J lost 3 bases, and 20 bases lay in between. This CDR3 is built from 18 residues. Germline lookup yields CDR1 SGHAT and CDR2 FQNNGV. CDR3 protein: CASSLEGSGRGTKETQYF. CDR3 nucleotide sequence: TGTGCCAGCAGCTTAGAGGGTTCGGGCAGGGGAACCAAAGAGACCCAGTACTTC.